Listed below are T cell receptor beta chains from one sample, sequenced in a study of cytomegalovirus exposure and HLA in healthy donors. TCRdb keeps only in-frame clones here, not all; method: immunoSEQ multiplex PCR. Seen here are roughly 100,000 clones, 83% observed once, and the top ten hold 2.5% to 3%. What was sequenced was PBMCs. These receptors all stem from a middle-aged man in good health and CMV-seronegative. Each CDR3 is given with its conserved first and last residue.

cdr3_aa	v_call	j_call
CASREGPGNSPLHF	TRBV6-1	TRBJ1-6
CASSTDIPRVAF	TRBV18	TRBJ1-2
CASSPGTGGYSNQPQHF	TRBV19	TRBJ1-5
CASSSTTGTGAPSNYGYTF	TRBV5-6	TRBJ1-2
CSVEEWGDGYTF	TRBV29-1	TRBJ1-2
CASSATGSYEQYF	TRBV5-1	TRBJ2-7
CASSLYRNTEAFF	TRBV5-1	TRBJ1-1
CASSLDGSQETQYF	TRBV5-4	TRBJ2-5
CASSPLTGGLKPQHF	TRBV27	TRBJ1-5
CASSLQQGITYEQYF	TRBV7-7	TRBJ2-7
CASSLSLPTNSPLHF	TRBV5-4	TRBJ1-6
CSGGTVAMNTEAFF	TRBV29-1	TRBJ1-1
CASSLYPRLAGPSQGNEQFF	TRBV7-7	TRBJ2-1
CASREGGVTEAFF	TRBV7-9	TRBJ1-1
CASTPKQGNQPQHF	TRBV19	TRBJ1-5
CASSAREGGYSGANVLTF	TRBV5-8	TRBJ2-6
CASSVAGGASTDTQYF	TRBV9	TRBJ2-3
CASSIGGQGQPQHF	TRBV19	TRBJ1-5
CASSLAGGSYGYTF	TRBV5-6	TRBJ1-2
CASKRADEYGYTF	TRBV27	TRBJ1-2
CASSQQGVYNEQFF	TRBV4-3	TRBJ2-1
CASSLQGTTYNSPLHF	TRBV7-8	TRBJ1-6
CASSEAGTYEQYF	TRBV10-1	TRBJ2-7
CASSGKPGQGSPNANTGELFF	TRBV19	TRBJ2-2
CASSSYSRGLQETQYF	TRBV7-6	TRBJ2-5
CASSGAWQGIYGYTF	TRBV9	TRBJ1-2
CSGRSGTEAFF	TRBV29-1	TRBJ1-1
CASSLGVLGGHNEQFF	TRBV7-8	TRBJ2-1
CASSLSFTTNEKLFF	TRBV27	TRBJ1-4
CASSPDRYEQYF	TRBV18	TRBJ2-7
CASSQEWTVTGELFF	TRBV4-3	TRBJ2-2
CASSIRRETQYF	TRBV19	TRBJ2-5
CASSLYDSEETQYF	TRBV27	TRBJ2-5
CASSLDGTGGLSNYGYTF	TRBV5-1	TRBJ1-2
CASTSGGGNNEQFF	TRBV6-5	TRBJ2-1
CASRGVTTNEKLFF	TRBV27	TRBJ1-4
CASSKTSGGSDEQFF	TRBV6-5	TRBJ2-1
CASSSGQGDYEQYF	TRBV5-4	TRBJ2-7
CAISESSGGASSYEQYF	TRBV10-3	.
CASSEGTGVENTEAFF	TRBV2	TRBJ1-1
CASRPSETQYF	TRBV12-2	TRBJ2-5
CASSLTGRGPGDTQYF	TRBV5-1	TRBJ2-3
CASSTIGEGTYEQYF	TRBV4-2	TRBJ2-7
CASSLFGTGYGVNTEAFF	TRBV27	TRBJ1-1
CASSPGGITDTQYF	TRBV5-1	TRBJ2-3
CSVNARTSGGAFIYNEQFF	TRBV29-1	TRBJ2-1
CASMQGSYEQYF	TRBV6-5	TRBJ2-7
CASSPGRGEAFF	TRBV7-3	TRBJ1-1
CASSQAEQGDQPQHF	TRBV4-1	TRBJ1-5
CASSFQGGITGELFF	TRBV11-3	TRBJ2-2
CAWSVGRHGNTIYF	TRBV30	TRBJ1-3
CSAPGGWNQPQHF	TRBV29-1	TRBJ1-5
CASRMSVQSGGALETQYF	TRBV5-1	TRBJ2-5
CASSVSGDPNYGYTF	TRBV9	TRBJ1-2
CASSPTSWSSGANVLTF	TRBV18	TRBJ2-6